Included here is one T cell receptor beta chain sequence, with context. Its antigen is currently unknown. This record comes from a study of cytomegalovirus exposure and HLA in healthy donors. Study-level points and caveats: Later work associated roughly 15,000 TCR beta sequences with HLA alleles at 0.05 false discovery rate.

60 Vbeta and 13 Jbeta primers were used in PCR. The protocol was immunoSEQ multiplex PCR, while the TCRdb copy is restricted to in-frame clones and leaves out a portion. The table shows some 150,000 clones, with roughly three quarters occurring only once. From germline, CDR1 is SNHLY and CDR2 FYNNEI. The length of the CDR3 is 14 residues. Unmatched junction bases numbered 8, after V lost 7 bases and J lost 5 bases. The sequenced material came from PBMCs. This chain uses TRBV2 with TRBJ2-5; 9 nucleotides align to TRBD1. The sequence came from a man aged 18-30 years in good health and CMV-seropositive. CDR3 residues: CASTYRGRRETQYF. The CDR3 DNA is TGTGCCAGCACTTACAGGGGGCGCAGGGAGACCCAGTACTTC.